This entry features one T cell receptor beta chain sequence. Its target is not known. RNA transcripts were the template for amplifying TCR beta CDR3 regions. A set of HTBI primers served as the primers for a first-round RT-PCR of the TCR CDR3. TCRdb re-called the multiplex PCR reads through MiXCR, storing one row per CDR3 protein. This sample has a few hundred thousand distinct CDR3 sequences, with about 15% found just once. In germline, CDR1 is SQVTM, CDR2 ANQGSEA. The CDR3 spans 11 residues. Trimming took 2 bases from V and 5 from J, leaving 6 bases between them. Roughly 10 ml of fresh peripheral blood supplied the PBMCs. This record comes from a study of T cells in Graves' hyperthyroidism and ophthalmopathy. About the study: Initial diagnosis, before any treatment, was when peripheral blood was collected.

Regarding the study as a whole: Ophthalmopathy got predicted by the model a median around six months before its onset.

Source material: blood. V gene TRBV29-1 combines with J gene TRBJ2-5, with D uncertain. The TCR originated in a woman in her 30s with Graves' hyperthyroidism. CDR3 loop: CSVELSETQYF. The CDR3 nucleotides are TGCAGCGTTGAACTAAGCGAGACCCAGTACTTC.